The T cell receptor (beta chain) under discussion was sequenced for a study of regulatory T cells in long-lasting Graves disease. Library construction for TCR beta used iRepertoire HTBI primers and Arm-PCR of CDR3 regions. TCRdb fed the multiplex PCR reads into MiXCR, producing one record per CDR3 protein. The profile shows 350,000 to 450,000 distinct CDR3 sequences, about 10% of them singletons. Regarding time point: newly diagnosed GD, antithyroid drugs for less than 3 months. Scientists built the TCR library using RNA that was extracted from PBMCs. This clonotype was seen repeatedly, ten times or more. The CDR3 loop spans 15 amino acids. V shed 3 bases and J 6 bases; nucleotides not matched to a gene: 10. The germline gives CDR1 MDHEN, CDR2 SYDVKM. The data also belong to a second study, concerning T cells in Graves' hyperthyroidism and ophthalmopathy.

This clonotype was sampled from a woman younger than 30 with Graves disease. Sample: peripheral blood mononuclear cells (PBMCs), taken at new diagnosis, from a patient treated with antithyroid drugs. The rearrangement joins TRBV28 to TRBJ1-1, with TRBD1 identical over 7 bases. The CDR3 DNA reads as TGTGCCAGCAGTTTGGAACAGGGGCCGTATCCTGAAGCTTTCTTT. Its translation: CASSLEQGPYPEAFF.